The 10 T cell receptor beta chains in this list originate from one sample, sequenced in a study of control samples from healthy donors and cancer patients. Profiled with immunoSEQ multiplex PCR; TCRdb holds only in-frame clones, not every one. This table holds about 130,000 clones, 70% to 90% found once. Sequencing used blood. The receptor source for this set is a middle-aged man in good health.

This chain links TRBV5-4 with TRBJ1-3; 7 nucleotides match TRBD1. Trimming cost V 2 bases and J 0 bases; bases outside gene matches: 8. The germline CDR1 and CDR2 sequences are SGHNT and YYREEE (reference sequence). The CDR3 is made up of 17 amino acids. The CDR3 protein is CASSFGSGGVSGNTIYF. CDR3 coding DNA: TGTGCCAGCAGCTTCGGGTCAGGGGGTGTCTCTGGAAACACCATATATTTT.

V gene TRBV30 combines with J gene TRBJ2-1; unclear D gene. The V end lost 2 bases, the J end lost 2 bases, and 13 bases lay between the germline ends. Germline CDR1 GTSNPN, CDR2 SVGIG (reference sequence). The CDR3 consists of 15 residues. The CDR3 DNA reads TGTGCCTGGAGTCCTGACCTCGACCCCTACAATGAGCAGTTCTTC. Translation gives CAWSPDLDPYNEQFF. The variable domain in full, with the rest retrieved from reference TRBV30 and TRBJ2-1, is SQTIHQWPATLVQPVGSPLSLECTVEGTSNPNLYWYRQAAGRGLQLLFYSVGIGQISSEVPQNLSASRPQDRQFILSSKKLLLSDSGFYLCAWSPDLDPYNEQFFGPGTRLTVL.

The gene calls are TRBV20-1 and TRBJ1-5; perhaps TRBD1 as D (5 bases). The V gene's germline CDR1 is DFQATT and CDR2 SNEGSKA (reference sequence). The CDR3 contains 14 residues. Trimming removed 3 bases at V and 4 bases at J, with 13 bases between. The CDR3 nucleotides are TGCAGTGCTAGTGCAGGGTCTAAAAATCAGCCCCAGCATTTT. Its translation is CSASAGSKNQPQHF.

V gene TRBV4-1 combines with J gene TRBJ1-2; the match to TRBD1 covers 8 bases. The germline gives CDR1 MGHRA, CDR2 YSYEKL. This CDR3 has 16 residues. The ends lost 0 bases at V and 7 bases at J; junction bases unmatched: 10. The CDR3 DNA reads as TGCGCCAGCAGCCAAGATCCTGCAGGGGGCTCGGTTGGCTACACCTTC. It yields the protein CASSQDPAGGSVGYTF.

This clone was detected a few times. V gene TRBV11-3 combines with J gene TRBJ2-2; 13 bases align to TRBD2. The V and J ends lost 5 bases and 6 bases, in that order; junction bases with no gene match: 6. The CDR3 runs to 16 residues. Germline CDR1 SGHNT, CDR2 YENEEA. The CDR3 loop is CASSPGTSGVAGELFF. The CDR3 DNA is TGTGCCAGCAGCCCAGGGACTAGCGGGGTGGCCGGGGAGCTGTTTTTT.

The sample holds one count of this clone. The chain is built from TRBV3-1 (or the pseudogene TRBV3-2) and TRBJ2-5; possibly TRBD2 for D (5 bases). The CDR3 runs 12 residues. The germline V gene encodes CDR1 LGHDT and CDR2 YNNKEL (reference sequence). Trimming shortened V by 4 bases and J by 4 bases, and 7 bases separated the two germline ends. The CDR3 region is CASSRGGETQYF. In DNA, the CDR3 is TGTGCCAGCAGCCGAGGAGGAGAGACCCAGTACTTC.

As DNA, the CDR3 is TGCAGTGCTAGTGAGGATAACTATGGCTACACCTTC. Translation: CSASEDNYGYTF. V usage is TRBV20-1 and J usage is TRBJ1-2; D call uncertain. The CDR3 is 12 amino acids. Germline loops: CDR1 DFQATT, CDR2 SNEGSKA (reference sequence). The V and J ends lost 3 bases and 1 base respectively, with 6 bases between them.

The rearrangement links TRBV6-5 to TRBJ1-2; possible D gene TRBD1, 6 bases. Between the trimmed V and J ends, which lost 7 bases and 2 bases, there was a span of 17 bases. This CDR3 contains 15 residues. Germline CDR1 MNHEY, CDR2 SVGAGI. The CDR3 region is CASTPARTANYGYTF. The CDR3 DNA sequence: TGTGCCAGCACCCCGGCCCGGACAGCCAACTATGGCTACACCTTC.

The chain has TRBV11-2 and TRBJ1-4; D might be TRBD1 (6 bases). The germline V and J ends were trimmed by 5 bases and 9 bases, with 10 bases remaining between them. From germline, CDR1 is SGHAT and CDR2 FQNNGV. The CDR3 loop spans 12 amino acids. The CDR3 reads CASSRQEQKLFF. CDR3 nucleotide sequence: TGTGCCAGCAGCCGACAGGAGCAAAAACTGTTTTTT.

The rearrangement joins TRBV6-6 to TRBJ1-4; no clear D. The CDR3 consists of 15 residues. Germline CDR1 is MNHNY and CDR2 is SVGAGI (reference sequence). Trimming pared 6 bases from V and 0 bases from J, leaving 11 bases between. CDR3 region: CASSSGDATNEKLFF. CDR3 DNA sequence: TGTGCCAGCAGCTCAGGTGATGCAACTAATGAAAAACTGTTTTTT.